A selection of T cell receptor beta chains follows, all from one sample in a study of identical twins. TCRdb recomputed calls from the 5' RACE reads with MiXCR, one row per CDR3 protein. The repertoire holds 460,000 or so distinct CDR3 sequences, with over 12% as singletons. In addition, the sample was reused for a study of yellow fever vaccine responses in identical twins.

The sample consisted of CD4+ T cells sorted from blood. The source is a woman younger than 30 in good health. The conserved cysteine and the conserved F or W are not part of the CDR3 here. Each record gives: J gene, V gene, CDR3 protein.

TRBJ1-2 TRBV25-1 ASSEGFAGPSSPNYGYT
TRBJ2-7 TRBV5-1 ASSQGGAGGLGEQY
TRBJ2-2 TRBV30 AWIRRGGRTGELF
TRBJ2-7 TRBV28 ASTTPSVFVGTGYYEQY
TRBJ1-5 TRBV6-4 ASSESPTANQPQH
TRBJ2-7 TRBV9 ASSAPNTYEQY
TRBJ2-3 TRBV5-1 ASSTGRSEDTQY
TRBJ1-2 TRBV12-3/TRBV12-4 ASSLAGSNYGYT
TRBJ2-2 TRBV7-9 ASSLAFASGELF
TRBJ1-1 TRBV21-1 ASSKVLKVDTEAF
TRBJ2-7 TRBV5-1 ASRDWGTSGQTSYEQY
TRBJ2-5 TRBV7-4 ASSLTGTSKETQY
TRBJ2-1 TRBV27 ATLQRTSGRGMSEQF
TRBJ1-1 TRBV10-3 AISVLDRNTEAF
TRBJ2-1 TRBV28 ASSLLAVRQTYNEQF
TRBJ2-1 TRBV27 ASSSTSGRAGGDNEQF
TRBJ2-7 TRBV6-1 ATTSRQGKHEQY
TRBJ2-3 TRBV6-2/TRBV6-3 ASSLNRLAGQVTDTQY
TRBJ2-5 TRBV10-3 ASNRDPGETQY
TRBJ2-5 TRBV5-1 ASSRAQQETQY
TRBJ2-3 TRBV3-1 ATSQDRGGAGTDTQY
TRBJ2-7 TRBV5-1 ASSLGGGTSYEQY
TRBJ1-6 TRBV20-1 SARLGRDSPLH
TRBJ2-1 TRBV29-1 SVVGKWSSYNEQF
TRBJ2-1 TRBV6-6 ASSQGEQF
TRBJ1-2 TRBV5-1 ASSLRAGSEEGYT
TRBJ1-2 TRBV7-2 ASTRQGGLYGYT
TRBJ2-5 TRBV12-3/TRBV12-4 ASSVKRGQETQY
TRBJ2-1 TRBV30 AAGTGGSNEQF
TRBJ2-5 TRBV5-1 ASTSNGGVQETQY
TRBJ2-5 TRBV6-8 ASSYPRLAGSQETQY
TRBJ2-2 TRBV24-1 ATTKTNTGELF
TRBJ1-3 TRBV6-1 ASSHKYESGNTIY
TRBJ1-4 TRBV20-1 SALRPTTNEKLF
TRBJ2-7 TRBV5-1 ASNPGPNPAYEQY
TRBJ2-1 TRBV7-2 ASSLVLPWNEQF
TRBJ2-5 TRBV20-1 SAYGGVGETQY